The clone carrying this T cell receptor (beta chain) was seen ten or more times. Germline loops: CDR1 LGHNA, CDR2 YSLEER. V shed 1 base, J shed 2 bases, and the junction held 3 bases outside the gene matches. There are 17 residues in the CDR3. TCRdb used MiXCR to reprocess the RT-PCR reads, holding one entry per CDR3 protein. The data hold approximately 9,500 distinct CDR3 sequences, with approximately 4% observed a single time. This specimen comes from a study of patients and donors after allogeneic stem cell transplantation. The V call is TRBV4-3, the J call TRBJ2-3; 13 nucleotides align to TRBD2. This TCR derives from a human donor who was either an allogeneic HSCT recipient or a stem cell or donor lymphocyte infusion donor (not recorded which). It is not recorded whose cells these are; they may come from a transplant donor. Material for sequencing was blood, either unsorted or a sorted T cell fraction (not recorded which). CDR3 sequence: CASSQGGTSGATDTQYF. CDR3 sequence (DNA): TGCGCCAGCAGCCAAGGTGGGACTAGCGGGGCCACAGATACGCAGTATTTT.